This TCR beta chain originates from a study of cytomegalovirus exposure and HLA in healthy donors. The primer mix had 60 Vbeta and 13 Jbeta primers. Assay: immunoSEQ multiplex PCR; the TCRdb copy retains only in-frame clones and omits some. The data contain 110,000 to 150,000 clones, 70% to 85% of them seen just once; the ten biggest clones take up 1.5% to 2.5%. The specimen was PBMCs. This receptor was obtained from a woman in her 40s in good health and CMV-seronegative.

CDR3: CASSSRGWDTQYF. In DNA form, the CDR3 reads TGTGCCAGCAGCTCAAGAGGATGGGATACGCAGTATTTT. The genes are TRBV11-3 and TRBJ2-3; the D is unclear. This CDR3 spans 13 amino acids. CDR1 SGHNT and CDR2 YENEEA come from the germline V gene. Trimming cost V 4 bases and J 6 bases, with 11 bases left between them.